This T cell receptor (beta chain) stems from a study of sequential checkpoint blockade in melanoma. The ends were cut back, 5 bases at V and 1 base at J, with 14 bases in the middle. Germline values: CDR1 MNHEY, CDR2 SVGAGI. This CDR3 has 15 amino acids. Profiled with immunoSEQ multiplex PCR; TCRdb holds only in-frame clones, not every one. The sample lists about 25,000 clones; 77% were seen once. Indicated treatment: randomized to nivolumab then ipilimumab (arm A) or the reverse (arm B). PBMC sorting kept live CD3+CD8+ cells without CD19 or CD56. The starting material was CD8+ T cells sorted from blood (inferred from file names), obtained from a patient given nivolumab and ipilimumab in sequence. V is TRBV6-5 and J is TRBJ1-2; a possible D gene is TRBD1 (5 bases). This receptor was obtained from a human donor with melanoma. CDR3 residues: CASSNQGDFNYGYTF. The DNA of the CDR3 is TGTGCCAGCAGTAACCAAGGGGATTTTAACTATGGCTACACCTTC.